This T cell receptor beta chain was observed in a study of cytomegalovirus exposure and HLA in healthy donors. Overall study results and limits: Within the approximately 120 validation repertoires, first-cohort TCR clusters tended to co-occur, according to a later analysis. TCR sequences were mostly rare, though some public TCRs occurred in many donors.

V shed 4 bases and J shed 2 bases, with 7 bases lying between them. CDR1 SGHTA and CDR2 FQGTGA come from the germline V gene. The CDR3 is made up of 13 amino acids. A note on this clone: Its target is not known.

Method: immunoSEQ multiplex PCR; TCRdb's copy keeps in-frame clones and lacks some. The sample lists about 150,000 clones; just over 85% were seen once. Sequenced material: PBMCs. The clonotype was recovered from a human donor in good health. The chain combines TRBV7-3 with TRBJ2-3; the D gene is possibly TRBD1 (5 bases). DNA for the CDR3: TGTGCCAGCAGCTCCAGGGCCACAGATACGCAGTATTTT. Its translation: CASSSRATDTQYF. Filled out from reference TRBV7-3 and TRBJ2-3, the complete variable domain reads GAGVSQTPSNKVTEKGKYVELRCDPISGHTALYWYRQSLGQGPEFLIYFQGTGAADDSGLPNDRFFAVRPEGSVSTLKIQRTERGDSAVYLCASSSRATDTQYFGPGTRLTVL.